The source of this T cell receptor beta chain is a study of cytomegalovirus exposure and HLA in healthy donors. Study findings and constraints: Among TCR beta chains of equal frequency, HLA-associated ones were more clonally expanded in a later analysis. In vitro testing confirmed a few CMV-associated chains as specific for CMV antigens.

60 Vbeta and 13 Jbeta primers were used in PCR. This table comes from immunoSEQ multiplex PCR, and its TCRdb copy is limited to in-frame clones, with some not included. The table records about 150,000 clones, around 75% of them present only once. Of note for this clone: Its antigen is currently unknown.

Nobody wrote down the CMV serostatus of this donor. The sequenced material came from PBMCs. The source is a human donor in good health.

Written as DNA, the CDR3 is TGCGCCAGCAGCTGGGGACAGAACACCGGGGAGCTGTTTTTT. Translation gives CASSWGQNTGELFF. V and J are TRBV5-1 and TRBJ2-2; D perhaps matches TRBD1 (6 bases). Trimming took 3 bases from V and 1 from J, leaving 7 bases between them. CDR3 size: 14 residues. From germline, CDR1 is SGHRS and CDR2 YFSETQ.